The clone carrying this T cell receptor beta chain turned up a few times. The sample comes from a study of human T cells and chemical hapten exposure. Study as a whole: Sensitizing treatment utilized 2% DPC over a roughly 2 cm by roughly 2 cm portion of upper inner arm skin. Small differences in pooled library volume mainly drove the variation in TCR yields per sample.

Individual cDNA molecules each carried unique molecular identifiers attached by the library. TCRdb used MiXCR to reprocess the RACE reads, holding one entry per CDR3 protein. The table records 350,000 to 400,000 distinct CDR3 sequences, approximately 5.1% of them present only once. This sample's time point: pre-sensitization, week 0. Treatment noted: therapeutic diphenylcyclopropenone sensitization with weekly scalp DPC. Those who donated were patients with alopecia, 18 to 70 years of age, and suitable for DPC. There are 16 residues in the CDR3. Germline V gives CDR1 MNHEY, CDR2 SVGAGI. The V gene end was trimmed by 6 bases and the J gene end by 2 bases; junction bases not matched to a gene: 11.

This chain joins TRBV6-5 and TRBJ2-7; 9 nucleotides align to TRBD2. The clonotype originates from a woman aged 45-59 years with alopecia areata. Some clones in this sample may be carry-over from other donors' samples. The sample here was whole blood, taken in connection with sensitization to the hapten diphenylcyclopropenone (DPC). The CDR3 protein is CASRPAAGGETYEQYF. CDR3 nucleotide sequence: TGTGCCAGCAGACCCGCAGCGGGAGGCGAGACCTACGAGCAGTACTTC.